These T cell receptor beta chains were read from a single sample in a study of vaccination effects on CD4 cells after COVID-19. No cognate antigen is known for these TCRs. Profiled with immunoSEQ multiplex PCR; TCRdb holds only in-frame clones, not every one. In the table there are about 34,000 clones, approximately 81% of which are singletons. Sequenced here: CD4+ T cells from PBMCs cultured without peptide, sampled after COVID-19 vaccination. The receptors derive from a human donor who had a prior SARS-CoV-2 infection. CDR3s leave out the opening cysteine and the closing phenylalanine or tryptophan. Clone size is stated in some rows and not others, as once, few, many or a class when expanded.

cdr3_aa	v_call	clone_size
ASSPGTSLTQETQY	TRBV6-2/TRBV6-3	.
SASAGSGTEAF	TRBV20-1	.
ASSSMTESMNTEAF	TRBV13	.
ATSRDRVTDTQY	TRBV15	.
ASSPEGGGTEAF	TRBV5-1	.
ARSNPRKLF	TRBV5-3	.
ATSRAGGTTNEQY	TRBV15	.
ASSSTSAPPADEQF	TRBV3-1/TRBV3-2	.
ASSVRQGAANEKLF	TRBV2	.
ASTQSNYGYT	TRBV2	.
ASSVAGDSNQPQH	TRBV9	.
ASIGDVLAVDTGELF	TRBV2	.
AMGLPGETQY	TRBV10-3	.
ASSSIVPGTGKNIQY	TRBV7-2	.
ASSEAGQANNSPLH	TRBV2	.
ASSYVWAETQY	TRBV6-6	few
ASSQGLGQDGGAF	TRBV3-1/TRBV3-2	few
ASSLGRAGATYNEQF	TRBV5-4	.
ASSLKREGTDTQY	TRBV7-9	once
SALAGVLSEQY	TRBV29-1	.
ASSAASGTGGTETQY	TRBV14	.
ASSRHSSYNEQF	TRBV7-9	.
ASSRGRGNEQY	TRBV18	.
ASSISGAETQY	TRBV19	.
ASSPQQGGVGSNQPQH	TRBV18	.
ATSVPTLSGYT	TRBV24-1	once
ASSGRGGGSGEQF	TRBV2	.
ASSLAFYEQF	TRBV6-5	.
ASSTQTANQPQH	TRBV6-5	.
ASSFVGSEQY	TRBV5-1	few
ASSLKKTGGPEAF	TRBV5-4	.
AWSRGSGNTIY	TRBV30	.
ASSLRQTIAETQY	TRBV28	.
ASSRGGTSGDWETQY	TRBV5-1	.
ASSYPGRVTGELF	TRBV19	.
ASSLAVASAGNEQF	TRBV5-1	.
ASSLDPGNTIY	TRBV5-1	once
AIRGTSGWGDEQF	TRBV10-3	.
ASSRPVGATGELF	TRBV4-1	.
ASSQDQDRNTIY	TRBV4-3	.
ASSVFSSAIPRGTQY	TRBV9	.
ASSQVLAGTNIRNEQY	TRBV4-1	.
SASPFYSYNEQF	TRBV20-1	.
ASSVGGTDTQY	TRBV5-6	few
ASSYSAGAEQF	TRBV6-2/TRBV6-3	.
ASSLLGGNYGYT	TRBV5-4	.
ASSRDYYTGELF	TRBV6-5	.
ASSPRGAQGLGTGELF	TRBV5-4	few
ASSQDLEAPKSPLH	TRBV3-1/TRBV3-2	.
ASSLVVGRDYGYT	TRBV7-6	few
ASSPQWTGVEQY	TRBV4-1	.
ASSPGFAYNSPLH	TRBV4-1	few
ASSQGTAKETQY	TRBV4-2	few